The rows below give T cell receptor beta chains drawn from one sample of a study of blood T cell repertoires in COVID-19. Repertoires were generated with immunoSEQ multiplex PCR, while TCRdb's copy carries only in-frame clones and drops some. The table lists a few hundred thousand clones, 88% of them singletons, with over 6% in the top ten. Input material: peripheral blood. These receptors originate from a woman younger than 45 who had recovered from COVID-19. The CDR3 runs from the conserved cysteine through the conserved F or W. A D gene is named only where the DNA matches it firmly. Clone sizes are given selectively: once, few, many, or a class where the clone is expanded.

abundance	j_gene	d_gene	v_gene	CDR3aa	CDR3nt
NA	TRBJ2-3	NA	TRBV5-1	CASSLEPSSTDTQYF	TGCGCCAGCAGCTTGGAGCCTTCTAGCACAGATACGCAGTATTTT
NA	TRBJ2-3	TRBD2	TRBV7-8	CASSQGRDPRDTQYF	TGTGCCAGCAGCCAAGGGAGGGACCCGAGAGATACGCAGTATTTT
NA	TRBJ1-2	TRBD1	TRBV2	CASLLQGSYGYTF	TGTGCCAGCCTTTTACAGGGGAGCTATGGCTACACCTTC
once	TRBJ2-7	TRBD1	TRBV29-1	CSVERDRGTSEQYF	TGCAGCGTCGAACGGGACAGGGGGACGTCCGAGCAGTACTTC
NA	TRBJ2-4	NA	TRBV11-2	CASSFKGRGVNF	TGTGCCAGCAGCTTTAAGGGGCGGGGTGTAAACTTC
few	TRBJ1-5	NA	TRBV27	CASSLGQHNQPQHF	TGTGCCAGCAGTTTAGGGCAACACAATCAGCCCCAGCATTTT
many	TRBJ2-7	NA	TRBV29-1	CSGRQSFEQYF	TGCAGCGGGAGACAGTCCTTCGAGCAGTACTTC
NA	TRBJ1-1	TRBD1	TRBV7-3	CASSPGGDTEAFF	TGTGCCAGCAGTCCAGGGGGTGATACTGAAGCTTTCTTT
NA	TRBJ2-3	NA	TRBV9	CASSVSHLPTDTQYF	TGTGCCAGCAGCGTATCCCACTTGCCCACAGATACGCAGTATTTT
once	TRBJ1-5	TRBD1	TRBV5-6	CASSLTGSSNQPQHF	TGTGCCAGCAGCCTGACAGGGTCAAGCAATCAGCCCCAGCATTTT
NA	TRBJ2-1	TRBD2	TRBV29-1	CSVFKGLPTANEQFF	TGCAGCGTTTTTAAGGGACTACCCACCGCCAATGAGCAGTTCTTC
NA	TRBJ1-1	NA	TRBV27	CASSFRVSNTEAFF	TGTGCCAGCAGTTTCAGGGTTTCTAACACTGAAGCTTTCTTT
once	TRBJ2-5	NA	TRBV11-2	CASSPARGTRETQYF	TGTGCCAGCAGCCCCGCCCGGGGTACCCGGGAGACCCAGTACTTC
NA	TRBJ2-1	TRBD1	TRBV24-1	CATSDLDRGGNEQFF	TGTGCCACCAGTGATCTAGACAGGGGTGGCAATGAGCAGTTCTTC
NA	TRBJ2-5	TRBD2	TRBV13	CASSSREEGKTQYF	TGTGCCAGCAGCTCTCGGGAGGAAGGGAAGACCCAGTACTTC
once	TRBJ2-7	TRBD1	TRBV3-1/TRBV3-2	CASSQELDRLGPYEQYF	TGTGCCAGCAGCCAAGAACTGGACAGGTTGGGCCCCTACGAGCAGTACTTC
NA	TRBJ1-2	NA	TRBV28	CASSSAVSRGNYGYTF	TGTGCCAGCAGTTCGGCCGTGTCTCGCGGAAACTATGGCTACACCTTC
NA	TRBJ2-7	NA	TRBV6-1	CASSEVVPGGEQYF	TGTGCCAGCAGTGAAGTTGTCCCCGGGGGCGAGCAGTACTTC
NA	TRBJ2-5	NA	TRBV6-5	CASSYYGGQETQYF	TGTGCCAGCAGTTACTACGGTGGCCAAGAGACCCAGTACTTC
NA	TRBJ2-3	TRBD1	TRBV5-1	CASSLGTGNTQYF	TGCGCCAGCAGCCTGGGGACAGGCAATACGCAGTATTTT
NA	TRBJ1-5	NA	TRBV2	CASSEAEQRGQPQHF	TGTGCCAGCAGTGAAGCGGAGCAGCGGGGTCAGCCCCAGCATTTT
NA	TRBJ2-4	TRBD2	TRBV7-3	CASSSGTRENIQYF	TGTGCCAGCAGCTCCGGGACTAGAGAAAACATTCAGTACTTC
NA	TRBJ1-2	TRBD1	TRBV19	CASSIGGQNYGYTF	TGTGCCAGTAGTATAGGGGGACAGAACTATGGCTACACCTTC
NA	TRBJ1-2	NA	TRBV13	CASSLGLVYGYTF	TGTGCCAGCAGCTTAGGCCTCGTCTATGGCTACACCTTC
NA	TRBJ2-2	NA	TRBV7-3	CASSRSQGHTGELFF	TGTGCCAGCAGTCGCTCACAGGGTCACACCGGGGAGCTGTTTTTT
NA	TRBJ2-7	NA	TRBV18	CASSSESSEEQYF	TGTGCCAGCTCATCGGAGAGTTCGGAAGAGCAGTACTTC
few	TRBJ2-7	NA	TRBV14	CASNDGAFSYEQYF	TGTGCCAGTAATGACGGAGCCTTCTCCTACGAGCAGTACTTC
NA	TRBJ2-7	NA	TRBV4-1	CASSQTPSYEQYF	TGCGCCAGCAGCCAAACCCCGAGCTACGAGCAGTACTTC
NA	TRBJ2-5	NA	TRBV6-5	CASRPEGGRGTQYF	TGTGCCAGCAGGCCCGAGGGGGGGAGGGGGACCCAGTACTTC
NA	TRBJ1-4	TRBD1	TRBV5-1	CASSWGTGGNEKLFF	TGCGCCAGCAGCTGGGGGACAGGGGGGAATGAAAAACTGTTTTTT
NA	TRBJ1-5	NA	TRBV3-1/TRBV3-2	CASSQEGGQPQHF	TGTGCCAGCAGCCAAGAAGGGGGTCAGCCCCAGCATTTT
NA	TRBJ2-3	TRBD2	TRBV2	CASSEAHGGGDTQYF	TGTGCCAGCAGTGAAGCTCATGGCGGGGGTGATACGCAGTATTTT
NA	TRBJ1-2	TRBD1	TRBV14	CASSQNRGYGYTF	TGTGCCAGCAGCCAAAACAGGGGCTATGGCTACACCTTC
NA	TRBJ2-6	TRBD1	TRBV20-1	CSASSGTAFSGANVLTF	TGCAGTGCTAGTTCCGGGACAGCCTTCTCTGGGGCCAACGTCCTGACTTTC
NA	TRBJ2-7	TRBD1	TRBV7-2	CASSSPGGFSYEQYF	TGTGCCAGCAGCTCCCCAGGGGGCTTCTCCTACGAGCAGTACTTC
NA	TRBJ2-5	NA	TRBV19	CASSIGSRLETQYF	TGTGCCAGTAGTATAGGCTCGCGGTTGGAGACCCAGTACTTC
NA	TRBJ2-5	NA	TRBV4-1	CASSQTTGIQETQYF	TGCGCCAGCAGCCAGACTACAGGGATCCAAGAGACCCAGTACTTC
NA	TRBJ2-3	TRBD2	TRBV3-1/TRBV3-2	CASSPMLSGADTQYF	TGTGCCAGCAGCCCTATGCTTAGCGGGGCAGATACGCAGTATTTT
NA	TRBJ2-1	TRBD2	TRBV28	CASSLGTSGFEQFF	TGTGCCAGCAGTTTAGGGACTAGCGGGTTCGAGCAGTTCTTC
NA	TRBJ1-2	TRBD1	TRBV14	CASSQGDSYYGYTF	TGTGCCAGCAGCCAAGGGGACAGCTACTATGGCTACACCTTC
NA	TRBJ2-7	TRBD1	TRBV25-1	CASSELGRGLDEQYF	TGTGCCAGCAGTGAATTAGGCAGGGGGCTGGACGAGCAGTACTTC
NA	TRBJ2-7	NA	TRBV5-1	CASSLSPGPPYEQYF	TGCGCCAGCAGCTTGAGTCCCGGTCCCCCCTACGAGCAGTACTTC
NA	TRBJ2-3	TRBD2	TRBV20-1	CSASRSGVTDTQYF	TGCAGTGCTAGTAGGAGCGGGGTCACAGATACGCAGTATTTT
NA	TRBJ2-3	NA	TRBV5-1	CASSLEQGPDTQYF	TGCGCCAGCAGCTTGGAACAGGGCCCAGATACGCAGTATTTT
NA	TRBJ2-2	TRBD2	TRBV30	CAWSPRGGLSTGELFF	TGTGCCTGGAGTCCTCGGGGGGGACTCTCCACCGGGGAGCTGTTTTTT
NA	TRBJ1-1	NA	TRBV21-1	CASSKEGAGNTEAFF	TGTGCCAGCAGCAAAGAGGGAGCCGGGAACACTGAAGCTTTCTTT
NA	TRBJ1-1	TRBD1	TRBV5-4	CASSPTGGSSLNTEAFF	TGTGCCAGCAGCCCGACAGGGGGCTCCTCTTTGAACACTGAAGCTTTCTTT
NA	TRBJ2-2	TRBD1	TRBV28	CASTLDRENTGELFF	TGTGCCAGCACCCTGGACAGGGAGAACACCGGGGAGCTGTTTTTT
NA	TRBJ2-7	TRBD1	TRBV19	CASRPGQESYEQYF	TGTGCCAGTAGGCCGGGACAGGAGTCCTACGAGCAGTACTTC
NA	TRBJ2-3	NA	TRBV6-1	CASSEVSSDTQYF	TGTGCCAGCAGTGAAGTGAGTTCAGATACGCAGTATTTT
NA	TRBJ1-1	TRBD1	TRBV10-3	CATCDRVGTEAFF	TGTGCCACCTGTGACAGGGTAGGGACTGAAGCTTTCTTT
NA	TRBJ1-2	NA	TRBV30	CAFPQGISYGYTF	TGTGCCTTTCCACAGGGAATAAGTTATGGCTACACCTTC
NA	TRBJ2-5	TRBD2	TRBV27	CASSLVIAGVGETQYF	TGTGCCAGCAGTTTGGTGATAGCGGGGGTAGGAGAGACCCAGTACTTC
NA	TRBJ2-7	TRBD2	TRBV5-1	CASSHLSGGPYEQYF	TGCGCCAGCAGCCACCTTAGCGGGGGGCCCTACGAGCAGTACTTC
NA	TRBJ1-4	TRBD1	TRBV7-9	CASSRQGADEKLFF	TGTGCCAGCAGTCGACAGGGGGCCGATGAAAAACTGTTTTTT
once	TRBJ1-2	TRBD1	TRBV7-3	CASSQGEDINYGYTF	TGTGCCAGCAGCCAGGGGGAGGACATAAACTATGGCTACACCTTC
NA	TRBJ2-3	TRBD1	TRBV29-1	CSVEKGDRVPQYF	TGCAGCGTTGAAAAGGGAGACAGGGTTCCGCAGTATTTT
NA	TRBJ2-7	NA	TRBV6-1	CASSEVSASGAVYEQYF	TGTGCCAGCAGTGAAGTGAGCGCGAGTGGCGCGGTCTACGAGCAGTACTTC
once	TRBJ2-1	NA	TRBV28	CASQVRGRNEQFF	TGTGCCAGCCAGGTTAGGGGAAGGAATGAGCAGTTCTTC
NA	TRBJ1-2	NA	TRBV28	CAIGLGASNYGYTF	TGTGCCATCGGCTTGGGGGCAAGTAACTATGGCTACACCTTC